The 5 T cell receptor beta chains in this list originate from one sample, sequenced in a study of blood T cell repertoires in COVID-19. Sequenced by immunoSEQ multiplex PCR; TCRdb stores in-frame clones only, minus some. This sample has about 180,000 clones, with about 85% found just once. The material sequenced was peripheral blood. Receptors were obtained from a woman older than 75 with acute or convalescent COVID-19.

The chain carries TRBV19 and TRBJ2-7, with 8 bases that match TRBD1. The CDR3 runs 13 residues. Germline V gives CDR1 LNHDA, CDR2 SQIVND (reference sequence). The V and J ends lost 10 bases and 5 bases, in that order; junction bases with no gene match: 10. CDR3 nucleotide sequence: TGTGCCACTTTAGGACAGGGTGGTCACGAGCAGTACTTC. Translated, it gives CATLGQGGHEQYF.

The chain uses TRBV12-5 and TRBJ1-2; unclear D gene. Germline V gene lookup returns CDR1 LGHNT and CDR2 FRNRAP. V shed 0 bases and J shed 3 bases, with 8 bases lying between them. This CDR3 is built from 14 residues. The DNA for the CDR3 is TGTGCTAGTGGTTTGGTACCACTCTACTATGGCTACACCTTC. This gives the protein CASGLVPLYYGYTF.

This chain links TRBV7-8 with TRBJ2-4; perhaps TRBD1 as D (6 bases). V was shortened by 5 bases and J by 0 bases, with 11 bases between the two germline ends. The CDR3 length is 15 residues. The germline CDR1 and CDR2 sequences are SGHVS and FQNEAQ. The CDR3 is CASSTGQLAKNIQYF. The CDR3 region has the DNA TGTGCCAGCAGCACAGGACAGCTAGCCAAAAACATTCAGTACTTC.

This clone was found a few times. This chain links TRBV7-9 with TRBJ1-6; the D gene is possibly TRBD1 (5 bases). The germline CDR1 and CDR2 sequences are SEHNR and FQNEAQ (reference sequence). V gave up 4 bases and J gave up 2 bases, with 9 bases separating them. The CDR3 runs to 15 residues. DNA of the CDR3: TGTGCCAGCAGCTCCGCGGGGGCCTATAATTCACCCCTCCACTTT. Translating it yields CASSSAGAYNSPLHF.

This chain links TRBV7-3 with TRBJ2-7; D is possibly TRBD2 (6 bases). Germline V gives CDR1 SGHTA, CDR2 FQGTGA. Trimming shortened V by 0 bases and J by 6 bases, and 15 bases separated the two germline ends. The CDR3 has 15 residues. The CDR3 sequence: CASSLTGGFGREQYF. Written as DNA, the CDR3 is TGTGCCAGCAGCTTAACGGGAGGATTTGGTCGCGAGCAGTACTTC.